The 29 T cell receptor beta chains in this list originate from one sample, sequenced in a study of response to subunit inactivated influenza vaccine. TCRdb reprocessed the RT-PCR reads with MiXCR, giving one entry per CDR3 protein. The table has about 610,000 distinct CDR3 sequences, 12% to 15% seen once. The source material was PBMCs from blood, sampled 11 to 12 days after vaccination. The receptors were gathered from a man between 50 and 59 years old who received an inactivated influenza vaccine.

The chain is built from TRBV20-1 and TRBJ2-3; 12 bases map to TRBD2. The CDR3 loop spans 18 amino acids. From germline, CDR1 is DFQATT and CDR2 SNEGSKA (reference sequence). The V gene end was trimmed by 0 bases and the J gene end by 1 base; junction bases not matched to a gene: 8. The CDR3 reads CSARDLASGGAGTDTQYF. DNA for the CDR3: TGCAGTGCTAGAGATTTAGCTAGCGGGGGGGCCGGCACAGATACGCAGTATTTT.

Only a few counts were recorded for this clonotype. The chain's CDR3 is CASSFSQGRAGELFF. CDR3 DNA: TGTGCCAGCAGTTTTTCTCAGGGTAGGGCCGGGGAGCTGTTTTTT. The V call is TRBV12-3 or TRBV12-4, the J call TRBJ2-2; D perhaps matches TRBD1 (5 bases). V lost 3 bases to trimming and J lost 6 bases, with 14 bases between them. The CDR3 spans 15 residues.

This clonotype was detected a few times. CDR3 DNA: TGCGCCAGCAGCCAAGAGGCGGGACAGCGGTATGGCTACACCTTC. This gives the protein CASSQEAGQRYGYTF. V gene TRBV4-3 combines with J gene TRBJ1-2, with 7 bases aligning to TRBD1. V was pared by 0 bases and J by 5 bases, with 6 bases of the junction left unmatched. Germline CDR1 and CDR2: LGHNA and YSLEER. This CDR3 has 15 amino acids.

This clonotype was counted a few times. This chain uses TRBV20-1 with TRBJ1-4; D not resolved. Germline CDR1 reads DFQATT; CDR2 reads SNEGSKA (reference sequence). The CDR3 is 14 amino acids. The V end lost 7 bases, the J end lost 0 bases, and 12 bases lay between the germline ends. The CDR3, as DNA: TGCAGTGTTTTGCGGCGGTCAACTAATGAAAAACTGTTTTTT. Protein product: CSVLRRSTNEKLFF.

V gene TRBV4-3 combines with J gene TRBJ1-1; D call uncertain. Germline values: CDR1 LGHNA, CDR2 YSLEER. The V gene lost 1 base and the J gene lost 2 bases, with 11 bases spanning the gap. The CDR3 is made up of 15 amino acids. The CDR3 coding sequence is TGCGCCAGCAGCCAAGTATCCGGAGATAACACTGAAGCTTTCTTT. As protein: CASSQVSGDNTEAFF.

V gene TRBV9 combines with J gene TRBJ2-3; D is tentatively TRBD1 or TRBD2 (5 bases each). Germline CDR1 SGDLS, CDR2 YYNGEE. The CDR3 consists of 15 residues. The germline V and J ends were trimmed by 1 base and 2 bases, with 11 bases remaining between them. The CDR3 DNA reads TGTGCCAGCAGCGTACTCTCGGGACCCACAGATACGCAGTATTTT. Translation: CASSVLSGPTDTQYF.

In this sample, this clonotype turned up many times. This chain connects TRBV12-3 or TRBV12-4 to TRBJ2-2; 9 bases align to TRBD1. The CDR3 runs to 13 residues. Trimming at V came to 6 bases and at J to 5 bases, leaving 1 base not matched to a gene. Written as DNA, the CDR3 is TGTGCCAGCAGACAGGGGGCGACCGGGGAGCTGTTTTTT. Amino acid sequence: CASRQGATGELFF.

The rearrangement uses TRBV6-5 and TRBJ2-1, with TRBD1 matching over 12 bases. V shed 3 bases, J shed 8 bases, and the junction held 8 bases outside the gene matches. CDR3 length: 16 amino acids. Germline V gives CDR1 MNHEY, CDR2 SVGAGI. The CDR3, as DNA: TGTGCCAGCAGTTATACCGGGACAGGGGGCGGATATGAGCAGTTCTTC. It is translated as CASSYTGTGGGYEQFF.

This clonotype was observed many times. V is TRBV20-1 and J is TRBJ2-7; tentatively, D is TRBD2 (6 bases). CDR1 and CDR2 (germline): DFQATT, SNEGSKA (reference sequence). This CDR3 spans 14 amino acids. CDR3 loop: CSPDRPAGTYEQYF. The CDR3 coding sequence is TGCAGCCCTGACCGCCCCGCGGGAACTTACGAGCAGTACTTC.

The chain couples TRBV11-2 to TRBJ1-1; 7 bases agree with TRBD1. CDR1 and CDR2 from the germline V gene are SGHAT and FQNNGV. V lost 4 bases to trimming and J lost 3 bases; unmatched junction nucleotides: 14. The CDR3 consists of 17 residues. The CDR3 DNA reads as TGTGCCAGCAGCTGGACAGGATCGAGCGGTTCCTACACTGAAGCTTTCTTT. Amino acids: CASSWTGSSGSYTEAFF.

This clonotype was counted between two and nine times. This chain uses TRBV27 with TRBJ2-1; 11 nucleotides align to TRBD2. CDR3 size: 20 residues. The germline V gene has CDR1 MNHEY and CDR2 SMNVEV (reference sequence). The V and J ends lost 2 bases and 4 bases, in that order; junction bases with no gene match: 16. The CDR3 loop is CASSLSAWASGTSGYNEQFF. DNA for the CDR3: TGTGCCAGCAGTTTAAGTGCTTGGGCCTCCGGGACTAGCGGATACAATGAGCAGTTCTTC.

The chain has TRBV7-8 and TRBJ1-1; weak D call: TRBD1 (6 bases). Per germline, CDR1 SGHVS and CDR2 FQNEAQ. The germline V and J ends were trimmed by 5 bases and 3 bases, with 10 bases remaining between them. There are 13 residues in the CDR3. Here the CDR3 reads CASSPDSYTEAFF. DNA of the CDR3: TGTGCCAGCAGCCCGGACAGTTACACTGAAGCTTTCTTT. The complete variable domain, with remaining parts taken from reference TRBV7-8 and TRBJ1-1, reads GAGVSQSPRYKVAKRGQDVALRCDPISGHVSLFWYQQALGQGPEFLTYFQNEAQLDKSGLPSDRFFAERPEGSVSTLKIQRTQQEDSAVYLCASSPDSYTEAFFGQGTRLTVV.

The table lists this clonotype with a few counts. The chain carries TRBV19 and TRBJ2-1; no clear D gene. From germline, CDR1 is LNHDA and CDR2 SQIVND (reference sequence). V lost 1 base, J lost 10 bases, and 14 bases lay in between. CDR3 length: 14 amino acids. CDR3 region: CASSIGPMLGEQFF. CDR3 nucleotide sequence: TGTGCCAGTAGTATAGGGCCCATGTTGGGGGAGCAGTTCTTC.

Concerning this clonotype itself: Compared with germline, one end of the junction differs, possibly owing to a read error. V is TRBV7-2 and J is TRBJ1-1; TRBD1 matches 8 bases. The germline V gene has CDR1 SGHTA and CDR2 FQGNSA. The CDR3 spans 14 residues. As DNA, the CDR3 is TGTGCCAGCAGCTTGGGACAGGTGAACACTGAAGCTCTCTTT. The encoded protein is CASSLGQVNTEALF.

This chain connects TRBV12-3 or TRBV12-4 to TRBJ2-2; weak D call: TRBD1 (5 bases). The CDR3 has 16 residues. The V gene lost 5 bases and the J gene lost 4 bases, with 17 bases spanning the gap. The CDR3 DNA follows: TGTGCCAGCAGTCGGACACATGTGGGGTTCACCGGGGAGCTGTTTTTT. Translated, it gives CASSRTHVGFTGELFF.

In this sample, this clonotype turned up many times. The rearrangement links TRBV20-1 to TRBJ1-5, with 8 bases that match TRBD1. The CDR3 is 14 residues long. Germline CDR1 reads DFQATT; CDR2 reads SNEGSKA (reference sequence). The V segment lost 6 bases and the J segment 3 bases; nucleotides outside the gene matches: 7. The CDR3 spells CSASKDRANQPQHF. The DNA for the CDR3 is TGCAGTGCCTCGAAGGACAGGGCCAATCAGCCCCAGCATTTT.

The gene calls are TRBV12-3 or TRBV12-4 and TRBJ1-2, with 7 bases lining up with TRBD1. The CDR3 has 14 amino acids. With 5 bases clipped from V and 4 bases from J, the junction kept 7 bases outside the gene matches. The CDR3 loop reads CASSPGTDSYGYTF. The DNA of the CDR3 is TGTGCCAGCAGTCCAGGGACAGATTCCTATGGCTACACCTTC.

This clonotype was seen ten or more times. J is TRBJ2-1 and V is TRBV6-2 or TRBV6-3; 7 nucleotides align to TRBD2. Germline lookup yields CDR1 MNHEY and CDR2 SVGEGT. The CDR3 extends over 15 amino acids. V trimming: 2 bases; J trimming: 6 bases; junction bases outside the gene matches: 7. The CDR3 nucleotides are TGTGCCAGCAGTTACCTCGCGGGAGTGAGCAATGAGCAGTTCTTC. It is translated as CASSYLAGVSNEQFF.

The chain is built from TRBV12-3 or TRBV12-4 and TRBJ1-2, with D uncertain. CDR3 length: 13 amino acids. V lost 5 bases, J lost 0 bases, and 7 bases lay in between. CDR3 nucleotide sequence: TGTGCCAGCAGTGACACAGCTAACTATGGCTACACCTTC. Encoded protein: CASSDTANYGYTF.

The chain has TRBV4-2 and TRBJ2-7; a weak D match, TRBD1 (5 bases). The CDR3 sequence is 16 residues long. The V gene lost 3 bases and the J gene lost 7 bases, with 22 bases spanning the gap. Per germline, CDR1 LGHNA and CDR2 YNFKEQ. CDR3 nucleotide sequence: TGTGCCAGCAGCCAGGACCCCCTCCAGGGCCGCCCTGAGCAGTACTTC. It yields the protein CASSQDPLQGRPEQYF.

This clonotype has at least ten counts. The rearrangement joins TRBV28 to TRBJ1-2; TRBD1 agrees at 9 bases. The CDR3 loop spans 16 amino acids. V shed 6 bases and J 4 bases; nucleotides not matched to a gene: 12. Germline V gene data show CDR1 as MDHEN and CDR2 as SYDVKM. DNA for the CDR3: TGTGCCAGCAGGCCGCCCACAGGGGGCAGGGTCTATGGCTACACCTTC. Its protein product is CASRPPTGGRVYGYTF.

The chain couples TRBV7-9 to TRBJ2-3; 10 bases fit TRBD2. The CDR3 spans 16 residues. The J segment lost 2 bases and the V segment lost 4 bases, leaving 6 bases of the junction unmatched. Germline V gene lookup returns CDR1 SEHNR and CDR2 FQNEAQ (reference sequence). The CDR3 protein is CASSWGGLANTDTQYF. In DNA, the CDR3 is TGTGCCAGCAGCTGGGGGGGACTAGCGAACACAGATACGCAGTATTTT.

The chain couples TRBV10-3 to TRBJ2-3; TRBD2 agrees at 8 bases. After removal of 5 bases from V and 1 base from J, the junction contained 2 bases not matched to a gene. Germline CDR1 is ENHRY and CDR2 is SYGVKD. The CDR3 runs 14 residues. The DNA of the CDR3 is TGTGCCATCAGTCGAGCGGGGGGCACAGATACGCAGTATTTT. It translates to CAISRAGGTDTQYF.

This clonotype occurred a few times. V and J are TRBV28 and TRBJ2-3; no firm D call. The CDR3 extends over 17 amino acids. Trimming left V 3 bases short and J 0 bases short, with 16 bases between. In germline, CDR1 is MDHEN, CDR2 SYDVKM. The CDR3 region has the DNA TGTGCCAGCAGTTTCCCCCCAGTGCCAAAAAGCACAGATACGCAGTATTTT. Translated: CASSFPPVPKSTDTQYF. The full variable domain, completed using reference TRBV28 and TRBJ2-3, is DVKVTQSSRYLVKRTGEKVFLECVQDMDHENMFWYRQDPGLGLRLIYFSYDVKMKEKGDIPEGYSVSREKKERFSLILESASTNQTSMYLCASSFPPVPKSTDTQYFGPGTRLTVL.

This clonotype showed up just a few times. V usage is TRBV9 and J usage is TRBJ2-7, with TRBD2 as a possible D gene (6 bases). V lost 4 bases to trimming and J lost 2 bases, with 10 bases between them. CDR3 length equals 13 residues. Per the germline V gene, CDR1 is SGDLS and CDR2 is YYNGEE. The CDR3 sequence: CASSPTSTYEQYF. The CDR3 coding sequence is TGTGCCAGCAGCCCCACTAGCACCTACGAGCAGTACTTC.

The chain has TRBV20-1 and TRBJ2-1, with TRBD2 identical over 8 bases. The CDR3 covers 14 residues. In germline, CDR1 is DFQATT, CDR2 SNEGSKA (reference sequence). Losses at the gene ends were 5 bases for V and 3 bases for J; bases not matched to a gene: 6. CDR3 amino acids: CSAGREGFYNEQFF. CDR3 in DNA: TGCAGTGCTGGACGGGAGGGCTTCTACAATGAGCAGTTCTTC.

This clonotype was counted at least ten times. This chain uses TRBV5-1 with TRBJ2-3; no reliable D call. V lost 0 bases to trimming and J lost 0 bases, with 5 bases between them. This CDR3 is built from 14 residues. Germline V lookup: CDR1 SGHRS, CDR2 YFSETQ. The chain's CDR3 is CASSLDGSTDTQYF. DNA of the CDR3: TGCGCCAGCAGCTTGGACGGTAGCACAGATACGCAGTATTTT.

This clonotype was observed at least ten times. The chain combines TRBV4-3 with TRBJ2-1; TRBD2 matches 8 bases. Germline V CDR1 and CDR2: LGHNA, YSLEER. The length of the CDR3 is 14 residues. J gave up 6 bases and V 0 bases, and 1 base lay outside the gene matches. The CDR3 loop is CASSQDAGGNEQFF. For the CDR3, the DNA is TGCGCCAGCAGCCAAGACGCGGGGGGCAATGAGCAGTTCTTC.

The DNA of the CDR3 is TGCAGTGCTAGAGTTGGCCGCGGCTCTGGAAACACCATATATTTT. It specifies CSARVGRGSGNTIYF. The rearrangement joins TRBV20-1 to TRBJ1-3; D ambiguous. CDR3 size: 15 residues. Germline V gene lookup returns CDR1 DFQATT and CDR2 SNEGSKA (reference sequence). Trimming removed 1 base from V and 0 bases from J, with 10 bases in between.